These T cell receptor beta chains were read from a single sample in a study of CD8 T cells in ankylosing spondylitis. TCRdb re-derived calls from the 5' RACE reads in MiXCR, one entry per CDR3 protein. The table shows about 24,000 distinct CDR3 sequences, with over 10% occurring only once. Sequencing was performed on blood. These receptors all come from a male donor with ankylosing spondylitis or in good health (not recorded which). Both conserved end residues are part of each CDR3. The D gene is left open where the match is weak. Size values are once, few and many counts, or a class for expanded clones, and some rows have none.

j_call v_call clone_size d_call cdr3_nt cdr3_aa
TRBJ2-7 TRBV29-1 NA TRBD2 TGCAGCGTTGCCCCTAGCGGTAGCTACGAGCAGTACTTC CSVAPSGSYEQYF
TRBJ2-1 TRBV7-2 many NA TGTGCCAGCAGCTTACTCGGTGAGCAGTTCTTC CASSLLGEQFF
TRBJ2-7 TRBV2 medium-sized TRBD2 TGTGCCAGCGGACTAGCCTACGAGCAGTACTTC CASGLAYEQYF
TRBJ2-1 TRBV6-1 few NA TGTGCCAGCAGTGAAGGGGCCTACAATGAGCAGTTCTTC CASSEGAYNEQFF
TRBJ2-4 TRBV20-1 NA TRBD2 TGCAGTGCTAGTGAACTAGCGGGGGGGCCCGCCAAAAACATTCAGTACTTC CSASELAGGPAKNIQYF
TRBJ1-1 TRBV28 NA NA TGTGCCAGCAGCCCGGGGACCCACACTGAAGCTTTCTTT CASSPGTHTEAFF
TRBJ2-1 TRBV28 many TRBD1 TGTGCCAGCAGTTCAGGGGGCGCGGGGTACAATGAGCAGTTCTTC CASSSGGAGYNEQFF
TRBJ2-1 TRBV4-2 few NA TGTGCCAGCAGGAGGTACAATGAGCAGTTCTTC CASRRYNEQFF
TRBJ2-3 TRBV28 many TRBD2 TGTGCCAGCAGTCCGCAGACTAGCGGGGTCACAGATACGCAGTATTTT CASSPQTSGVTDTQYF
TRBJ2-7 TRBV15 few NA TGTGCCACCAGCAGAGATGGGGCCCGTGCCTACGAGCAGTACTTC CATSRDGARAYEQYF
TRBJ1-4 TRBV9 NA NA TGTGCCAGCAGCGGAGGACTCACAACTAATGAAAAACTGTTTTTT CASSGGLTTNEKLFF
TRBJ2-2 TRBV25-1 few NA TGTGCCAGCAGTCCATCGAACACCGGGGAGCTGTTTTTT CASSPSNTGELFF
TRBJ2-1 TRBV29-1 NA TRBD2 TGCAGCGTTCTAGGACTAGCCGAGCCCCCCTACAATGAGCAGTTCTTC CSVLGLAEPPYNEQFF
TRBJ1-6 TRBV7-9 many TRBD1 TGTGCCAGCAGACGAACAGGGGAGGATTCACCCCTCCACTTT CASRRTGEDSPLHF
TRBJ1-1 TRBV20-1 many NA TGCAGTGCTAGAGATGGAAGCGCCCCAGAGGCTTTACCCACTTTCTTT CSARDGSAPEALPTFF
TRBJ2-2 TRBV20-1 many NA TGCAGTGCTAGAGGGGGGGCTCCTGCGGCGAACACCGGGGAGCTGTTTTTT CSARGGAPAANTGELFF
TRBJ2-1 TRBV20-1 NA TRBD2 TGCAGTGCTATTAGCGGGAGGGCCTCCAATGAGCAGTTCTTC CSAISGRASNEQFF
TRBJ2-1 TRBV24-1 many TRBD2 TGTGCCACCAGTGAATCTCGCGGGGGTAGGTATGAGCAGTTCTTC CATSESRGGRYEQFF
TRBJ2-7 TRBV20-1 many NA TGCAGTGCTAGCGGGAGTTCCTACGAGCAGTACTTC CSASGSSYEQYF
TRBJ2-2 TRBV9 NA TRBD2 TGTGCCAGCAGCGTAAGGACTAGCGGCGGGGAGCTGTTTTTT CASSVRTSGGELFF
TRBJ2-3 TRBV10-2 NA NA TGCGCCAGCCGCCAGGCGATCACAGATACGCAGTATTTT CASRQAITDTQYF
TRBJ2-2 TRBV19 NA NA TGTGCCAGTAGTATGGGATCAGAACCGAACACCGGGGAGCTGTTTTTT CASSMGSEPNTGELFF
TRBJ2-5 TRBV6-6 many TRBD1 TGTGCCAGCAGTTACAGGGGGCTGGAGGAGACCCAGTACTTC CASSYRGLEETQYF
TRBJ2-1 TRBV20-1 many NA TGCAGTGCTGGCTATGGCAATGAGCAGTTCTTC CSAGYGNEQFF
TRBJ2-2 TRBV5-5 many TRBD2 TGTGCCAGCAGCTTGATGGTGACTAGCGGGAGACCGAACACCGGGGAGCTGTTTTTT CASSLMVTSGRPNTGELFF
TRBJ2-5 TRBV7-2 NA NA TGTGCCAGCAGCACGTTCATCGGGTCCGAGACCCAGTACTTC CASSTFIGSETQYF
TRBJ2-1 TRBV20-1 few TRBD1 TGCAGTGGGAGGACAGGATACAATGAGCAGTTCTTC CSGRTGYNEQFF
TRBJ2-2 TRBV11-1 many NA TGTGCCAGCAGCACTCACAGGGCAGAGGAGCTGTTTTTT CASSTHRAEELFF
TRBJ2-3 TRBV29-1 few NA TGCAGCGTCGGAACAGATTCCTGGACAGATACGCAGTATTTT CSVGTDSWTDTQYF
TRBJ2-2 TRBV12-5 few NA TGTGCTAGTGGTCCCACCGTCGGGGAGCTGTTTTTT CASGPTVGELFF
TRBJ2-4 TRBV29-1 many NA TGCAGCGTTGAAGATAGGGGGAGCGAGGCCAAAAACATTCAGTACTTC CSVEDRGSEAKNIQYF
TRBJ2-1 TRBV5-4 NA TRBD2 TGTGCCAGCAGCTTGGAGTCGGGGGGGCTTCGGTTCTTC CASSLESGGLRFF
TRBJ2-1 TRBV5-1 NA TRBD2 TGCGCTAGTACTAGCGGGAGAACCAATGAGCAGTTCTTC CASTSGRTNEQFF
TRBJ2-1 TRBV5-1 NA NA TGCGCCAGCAGCCCTTTAACAGGGTCCGATGAGCAGTTCTTC CASSPLTGSDEQFF
TRBJ2-3 TRBV20-1 few NA TGCAGTGCCCCCCGACGGGGAATTAGCACAGATACGCAGTATTTT CSAPRRGISTDTQYF
TRBJ1-4 TRBV5-1 medium-sized TRBD1 TGCGCCAGCAGCCTCACACAGGGGGTTAATGAAAAACTGTTTTTT CASSLTQGVNEKLFF
TRBJ1-1 TRBV28 many TRBD1 TGTGCCAGCAGTTTTTACAGGGGAACTGAAGCTTTCTTT CASSFYRGTEAFF
TRBJ1-1 TRBV7-3 many TRBD1 TGTGCCAGCTCGACAGGGCTTATGGACACTGAAGCTTTCTTT CASSTGLMDTEAFF
TRBJ1-5 TRBV28 NA NA TGTGCCAGCAGTCCTCTAGGCAATCAGCCCCAGCATTTT CASSPLGNQPQHF
TRBJ2-2 TRBV27 few TRBD2 TGTGCCAGCACCCGGGGGGGGGGCGCCGGGGAGCTGTTTTTT CASTRGGGAGELFF
TRBJ2-3 TRBV25-1 NA TRBD1 TGTGTCAGCAGTGACCCGGGACAGACCACAGATACGCAGTATTTT CVSSDPGQTTDTQYF
TRBJ2-2 TRBV6-5 NA TRBD2 TGTGCCAGCAGTTGGACTAGCGGGAGGAGCACCGGGGAGCTGTTTTTT CASSWTSGRSTGELFF
TRBJ1-1 TRBV11-2 NA TRBD1 TGTGCCAGCAGCCTTCGGACAGGAGGGAGCACTGAAGCTTTCTTT CASSLRTGGSTEAFF
TRBJ1-4 TRBV7-9 many TRBD1 TGTGCCAGCAGCTTGCCCGACAGGGTGGATGAAAAACTGTTTTTT CASSLPDRVDEKLFF